This T cell receptor beta chain was identified in a study of tumor-infiltrating lymphocytes in localized non-small cell lung cancer. The CDR3 is 13 residues long. Trimming shortened V by 3 bases and J by 6 bases, and 10 bases separated the two germline ends. The germline gives CDR1 SGDLS, CDR2 YYNGEE. TCRdb's table, derived via immunoSEQ multiplex PCR, lists solely in-frame clones and lacks some. The table has fewer than 20,000 clones, roughly 69% seen once; the top ten hold 5% to 6%. The origin of this receptor is a human donor with non-small cell lung cancer. Material for sequencing was lung tumor tissue. The chain employs TRBV9 and TRBJ2-1, with a weak D call TRBD2 (6 bases). The DNA of the CDR3 is TGTGCCAGCAGCGCAGGGACTCTCAATGAGCAGTTCTTC. It specifies CASSAGTLNEQFF.